The 2 T cell receptor beta chains given below trace back to one sample, sequenced in a study of T cell responses to AZD1222 COVID-19 vaccine. Sequencing was performed with immunoSEQ multiplex PCR; in TCRdb, only in-frame clones are kept and a portion is missing. The repertoire holds roughly 180,000 clones, with around 94% as singletons. Sample: peripheral blood, taken 28 days after the second AZD1222 dose. These TCRs come from an adult who received the AZD1222 COVID-19 vaccine.

The chain carries TRBV27 and TRBJ2-1, with D perhaps TRBD1 (5 bases). Germline CDR1 and CDR2: MNHEY and SMNVEV (reference sequence). The CDR3 is 16 amino acids. V was trimmed by 0 bases and J by 7 bases, leaving 16 bases between them. The CDR3 DNA reads as TGTGCCAGCAGTTTATCTCCAGGGCGTGTTTCTAATGAGCAGTTCTTC. The encoded protein is CASSLSPGRVSNEQFF.

The rearrangement links TRBV27 to TRBJ1-3; 8 nucleotides line up with TRBD1. Trimming removed 5 bases from V and 0 bases from J; junction bases left unmatched: 6. CDR1 MNHEY and CDR2 SMNVEV come from the germline V gene (reference sequence). The CDR3 spans 16 residues. DNA for the CDR3: TGTGCCAGCAGTCGGACAGGGAGAATCTCTGGAAACACCATATATTTT. This gives the protein CASSRTGRISGNTIYF.